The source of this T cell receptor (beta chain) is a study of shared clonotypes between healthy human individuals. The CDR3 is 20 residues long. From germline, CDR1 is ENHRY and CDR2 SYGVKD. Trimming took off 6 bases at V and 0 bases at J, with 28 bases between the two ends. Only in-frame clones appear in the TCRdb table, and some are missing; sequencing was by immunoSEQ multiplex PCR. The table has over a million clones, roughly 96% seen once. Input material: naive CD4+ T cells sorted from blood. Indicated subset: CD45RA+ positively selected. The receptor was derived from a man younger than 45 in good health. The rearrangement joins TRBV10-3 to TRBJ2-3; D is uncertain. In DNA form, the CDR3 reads TGTGCCATCAGGGTGCCGACTTCGGGTAAAGCTATTACTAGCACAGATACGCAGTATTTT. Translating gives CAIRVPTSGKAITSTDTQYF.